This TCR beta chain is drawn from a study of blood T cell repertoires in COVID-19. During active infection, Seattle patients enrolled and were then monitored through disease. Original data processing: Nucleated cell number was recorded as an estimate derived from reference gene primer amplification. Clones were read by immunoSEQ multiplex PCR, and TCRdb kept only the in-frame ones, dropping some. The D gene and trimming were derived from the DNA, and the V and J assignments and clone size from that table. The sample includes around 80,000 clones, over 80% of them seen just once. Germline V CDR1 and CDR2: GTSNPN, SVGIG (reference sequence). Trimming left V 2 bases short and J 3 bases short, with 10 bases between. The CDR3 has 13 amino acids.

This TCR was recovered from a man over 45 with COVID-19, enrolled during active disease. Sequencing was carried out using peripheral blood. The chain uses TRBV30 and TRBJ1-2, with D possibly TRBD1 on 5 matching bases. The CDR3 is CAWSLGQDYGYTF. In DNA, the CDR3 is TGTGCCTGGAGTCTTGGACAAGACTATGGCTACACCTTC.